The 14 T cell receptor beta chains given below trace back to one sample, sequenced in a study of blood T cells in healthy people across ages. A J-beta primer mix and a sample-barcoded 5' primer were used in a second PCR of roughly 6 to 11 cycles. Using its own MiXCR run on the 5' RACE reads, TCRdb lists one record per CDR3 protein. Of about a million distinct CDR3 sequences in the sample, roughly two fifths were seen once. Sequenced: blood. These receptors originate from a man younger than 35 in good health.

The chain links TRBV7-2 to TRBJ2-7; perhaps TRBD2 as D (6 bases). The ends were cut back, 5 bases at V and 1 base at J, with 12 bases in the middle. This CDR3 contains 14 residues. Germline CDR1 and CDR2: SGHTA and FQGNSA. The CDR3 coding sequence is TGTGCCAGCAGCCCAGGGAGCGGGTCCTACGAGCAGTACTTC. Translated, it gives CASSPGSGSYEQYF.

The V gene is TRBV6-5, the J gene TRBJ1-2, with D tentatively TRBD1 (6 bases). This CDR3 has 13 amino acids. The ends were cut back, 6 bases at V and 6 bases at J, with 14 bases in the middle. Germline V gene data show CDR1 as MNHEY and CDR2 as SVGAGI. The CDR3 spells CASREQGSHGYTF. The CDR3 coding sequence is TGTGCCAGCAGAGAACAGGGAAGCCATGGCTACACCTTC.

This clonotype was detected many times. The chain joins TRBV2 to TRBJ2-7, with TRBD1 as a possible D gene (6 bases). Germline V gives CDR1 SNHLY, CDR2 FYNNEI. The CDR3 loop spans 13 amino acids. V dropped 6 bases and J dropped 0 bases, with 9 bases sitting between them. DNA for the CDR3: TGTGCCAGCAGGACAGGCATCTCCTACGAGCAGTACTTC. Its protein is CASRTGISYEQYF.

Only a few counts were recorded for this clonotype. V is TRBV27 and J is TRBJ2-5; D assignment may be TRBD1 or TRBD2 (5 bases each). V was clipped by 5 bases and J by 3 bases, with 19 bases between them. The CDR3 covers 16 residues. Germline CDR1 MNHEY, CDR2 SMNVEV (reference sequence). The CDR3 DNA follows: TGTGCCAGCAGTCCATCGGGACCCAACGAGAAAGAGACCCAGTACTTC. It specifies CASSPSGPNEKETQYF.

This clonotype occurred a few times. The V call is TRBV20-1, the J call TRBJ2-4; 10 bases align to TRBD1. The J call is uncertain, as TRBJ2-7 better fits the DNA end. Looked up from germline, CDR1 is DFQATT and CDR2 is SNEGSKA (reference sequence). CDR3 size: 14 residues. In nucleotides, the CDR3 is TGCAGTGCTAGAGATGGACAGGGGGGCTACGAGCAGTACTTC. Residues: CSARDGQGGYEQYF.

Notes on this clonotype: This may be a read error: a much more frequent sequence differs by one nucleotide. This sequence joins TRBV20-1 and TRBJ2-1; D ambiguous. This CDR3 is built from 14 residues. Per germline, CDR1 DFQATT and CDR2 SNEGSKA (reference sequence). Trimming removed 3 bases from V and 5 bases from J, with 14 bases in between. This chain's CDR3 is CSASVSPRNNEQFF. In DNA form, the CDR3 reads TGCAGTGCTAGCGTATCCCCGAGAAACAATGAGCAGTTCTTC.

The rearrangement uses TRBV11-2 and TRBJ2-3; tentatively, D is TRBD1 (6 bases). Germline loops: CDR1 SGHAT, CDR2 FQNNGV. Between the trimmed V and J ends, which lost 5 bases and 2 bases, there was a span of 20 bases. The CDR3 spans 17 residues. The CDR3 sequence: CASSQGPRRAFTDTQYF. CDR3 DNA: TGTGCCAGCAGCCAGGGGCCGAGACGAGCTTTCACAGATACGCAGTATTTT.

This chain links TRBV6-2 or TRBV6-3 with TRBJ2-1; TRBD2 agrees at 7 bases. The J call may be faulty, since TRBJ2-7 better matches the DNA end. The germline V gene encodes CDR1 MNHEY and CDR2 SVGEGT. The CDR3 is 16 residues long. The CDR3 coding sequence is TGTGCCAGCAGTTTAGCCGCGGGAGCAGCCTACAATGAGCAGTACTTC. The encoded protein is CASSLAAGAAYNEQYF.

The CDR3 is CASSQDLRTGDTQYF. For the CDR3, the DNA is TGTGCCAGCAGCCAAGATTTGAGGACGGGAGATACGCAGTATTTT. The rearrangement uses TRBV4-2 and TRBJ2-3, with D unresolved. The germline CDR1 and CDR2 sequences are LGHNA and YNFKEQ. V was trimmed by 0 bases and J by 5 bases, leaving 12 bases between them. The CDR3 runs to 15 residues.

V and J are TRBV6-5 and TRBJ1-2; D unclear. The CDR3 has 13 amino acids. V shed 0 bases and J shed 7 bases, with 9 bases lying between them. Germline-derived CDR1 and CDR2 are MNHEY and SVGAGI. CDR3 amino acids: CASSYSARGGYTF. Here the CDR3 DNA reads TGTGCCAGCAGTTACTCGGCCCGGGGTGGCTACACCTTC.

V and J are TRBV24-1 and TRBJ2-1; 11 bases fit TRBD2. The end of the DNA aligns better with TRBJ2-7, so the J call may be wrong. Per the germline V gene, CDR1 is KGHDR and CDR2 is SFDVKD. This CDR3 spans 21 amino acids. For the CDR3, the DNA is TGTGCCACCCTAGTGATTTTAAGACTAGCGGGGTCCTACCCCTCCTACAATGAGCAGTACTTC. Translation gives CATLVILRLAGSYPSYNEQYF.

The chain carries TRBV6-2 or TRBV6-3 and TRBJ1-2; 7 nucleotides match TRBD1. This CDR3 has 14 amino acids. Germline V gene lookup returns CDR1 MNHEY and CDR2 SVGEGT. The V gene end was trimmed by 8 bases and the J gene end by 8 bases; junction bases not matched to a gene: 14. The CDR3 reads CASSAGDRPLGYTF. The CDR3 DNA follows: TGTGCCAGCTCAGCGGGGGACAGACCCTTGGGCTACACCTTC.

The rearrangement joins TRBV20-1 to TRBJ1-2, with a possible D match to TRBD1 (5 bases). The ends were cut back, 6 bases at V and 5 bases at J, with 19 bases in the middle. The CDR3 has 14 residues. The germline gives CDR1 DFQATT, CDR2 SNEGSKA (reference sequence). CDR3 protein: CSARGDARGYGYTF. CDR3 DNA sequence: TGCAGTGCCCGAGGGGACGCCCGTGGTTATGGCTACACCTTC.

Many counts were recorded for this clonotype. The chain has TRBV11-2 and TRBJ2-1; D might be TRBD1 (5 bases). Germline assignment: CDR1 SGHAT and CDR2 FQNNGV. The CDR3 length is 14 residues. Trimming left V 1 base short and J 5 bases short, with 9 bases between. The CDR3 protein is CASSLVGAHNEQFF. The CDR3 region has the DNA TGTGCCAGCAGCTTAGTTGGGGCGCACAATGAGCAGTTCTTC.